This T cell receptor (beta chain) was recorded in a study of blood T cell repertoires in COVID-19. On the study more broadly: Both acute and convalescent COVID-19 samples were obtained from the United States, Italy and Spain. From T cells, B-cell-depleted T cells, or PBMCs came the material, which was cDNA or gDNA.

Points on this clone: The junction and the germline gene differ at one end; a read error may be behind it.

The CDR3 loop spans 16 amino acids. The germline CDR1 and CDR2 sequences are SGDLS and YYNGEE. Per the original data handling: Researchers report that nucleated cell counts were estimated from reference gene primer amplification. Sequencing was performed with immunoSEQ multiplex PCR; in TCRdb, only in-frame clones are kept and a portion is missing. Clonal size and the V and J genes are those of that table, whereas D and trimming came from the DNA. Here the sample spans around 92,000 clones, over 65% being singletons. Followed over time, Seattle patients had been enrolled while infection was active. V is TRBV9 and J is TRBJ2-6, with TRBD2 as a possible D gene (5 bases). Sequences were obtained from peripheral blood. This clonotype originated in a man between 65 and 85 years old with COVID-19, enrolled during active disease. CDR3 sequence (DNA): TGTGCCAGCAGCGTAGGTACGGGAAGTGGGTCCAACGTCCTGACTTTC. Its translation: CASSVGTGSGSNVLTF.